This TCR beta chain was recovered during a study of blood T cell repertoires in COVID-19. Turning to the study itself: Italy, Spain and the United States were the sources of the convalescent and acute COVID-19 samples.

Per the original data handling: Reference gene primers were amplified, and this amplification served to estimate nucleated cell counts. Here immunoSEQ multiplex PCR was the method, and the copy in TCRdb shows in-frame clones only, minus some. The V and J calls and the clone size are those of that table, but D and trimming were determined from the DNA. The repertoire holds under 200,000 clones, with roughly 90% as singletons. The V end lost 5 bases, the J end lost 0 bases, and 7 bases lay between the germline ends. The CDR3 sequence is 14 residues long. Per germline, CDR1 KGHDR and CDR2 SFDVKD. The sample taken for sequencing was peripheral blood. The chain recombines TRBV24-1 with TRBJ2-1, with D perhaps matching TRBD2 (5 bases). This TCR derives from a man aged 45-65 years with acute or convalescent COVID-19. The CDR3 DNA reads as TGTGCCACCAGTGCGGGGAGCTCCTACAATGAGCAGTTCTTC. Encoded protein: CATSAGSSYNEQFF.